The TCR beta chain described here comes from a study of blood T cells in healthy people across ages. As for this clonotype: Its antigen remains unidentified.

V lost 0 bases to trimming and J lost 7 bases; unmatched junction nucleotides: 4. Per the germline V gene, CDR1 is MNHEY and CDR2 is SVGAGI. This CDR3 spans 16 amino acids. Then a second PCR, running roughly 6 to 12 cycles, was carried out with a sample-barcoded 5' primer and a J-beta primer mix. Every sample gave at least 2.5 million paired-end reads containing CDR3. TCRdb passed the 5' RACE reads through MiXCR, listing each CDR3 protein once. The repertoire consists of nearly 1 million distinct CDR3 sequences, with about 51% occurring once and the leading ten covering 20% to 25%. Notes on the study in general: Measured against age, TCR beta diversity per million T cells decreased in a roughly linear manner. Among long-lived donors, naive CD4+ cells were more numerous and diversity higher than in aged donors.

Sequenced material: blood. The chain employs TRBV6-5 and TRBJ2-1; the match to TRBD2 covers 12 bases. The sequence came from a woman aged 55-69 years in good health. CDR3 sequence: CASSYSFLAGGNEQFF. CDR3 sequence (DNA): TGTGCCAGCAGTTACTCGTTCCTAGCGGGAGGGAATGAGCAGTTCTTC.